This T cell receptor beta chain came from a study of vaccination effects on CD4 cells after COVID-19. Regarding the study as a whole: Whether induced by infection or by vaccine, clones showed marked clonal contraction late after vaccination.

Profiling relied on immunoSEQ multiplex PCR, and the TCRdb table lists in-frame clones only, not all of them. Here the sample spans roughly 55,000 clones, around 80% being singletons. Pools of viral peptides were used by the ViraFEST assay to expand antigen-specific CD4+ T cells ahead of sequencing. Culture lasted about 11 days before CD4+ T cell isolation. Participants were given two doses of BNT162b2 or mRNA-1273 vaccine. Nucleocapsid antibody tests were negative, and the vaccine recipients had no prior SARS-CoV-2 infection. Every well housed about 1.8 million PBMC, which grew in culture alongside 10 IU/ml IL-2 and roughly 9.8 ug/ml peptides. This clone has a handful of counts. What it binds is unknown. There are 12 residues in the CDR3. Germline V gives CDR1 MGHRA, CDR2 YSYEKL. The germline V and J ends were trimmed by 5 bases and 5 bases, with 7 bases remaining between them.

The material was CD4+ T cells from PBMCs cultured with HCoV-OC43 spike peptides, obtained after COVID-19 vaccination. As for subset: HCoV-OC43 spike overlapping peptide pool stimulation. The origin of this receptor is a human donor who received a COVID-19 vaccine. V is TRBV4-1 and J is TRBJ1-5; the D gene is possibly TRBD1 (5 bases). The CDR3 DNA reads as TGCGCCAGCAGCAAAGGGGATCAGCCCCAGCATTTT. It encodes CASSKGDQPQHF.